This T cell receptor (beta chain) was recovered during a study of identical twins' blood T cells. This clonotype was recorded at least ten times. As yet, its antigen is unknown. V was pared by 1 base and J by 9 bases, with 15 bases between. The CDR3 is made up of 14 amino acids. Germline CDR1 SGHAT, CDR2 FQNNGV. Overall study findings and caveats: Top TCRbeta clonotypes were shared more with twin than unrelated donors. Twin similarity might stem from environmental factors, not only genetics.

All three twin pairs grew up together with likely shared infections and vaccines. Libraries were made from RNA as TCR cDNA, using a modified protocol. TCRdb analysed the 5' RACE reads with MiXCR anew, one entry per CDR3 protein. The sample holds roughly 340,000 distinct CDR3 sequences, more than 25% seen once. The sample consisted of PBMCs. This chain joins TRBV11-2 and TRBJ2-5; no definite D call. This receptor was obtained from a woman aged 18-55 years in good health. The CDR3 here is CASSLGVLGTAQYF. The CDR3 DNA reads TGTGCCAGCAGCTTAGGCGTCCTGGGTACGGCCCAGTACTTC.